Included here is one T cell receptor beta chain sequence, with context. Its specificity is unknown. With 3 bases removed from V and 7 bases from J, the gap between germline ends came to 10 bases. The germline V gene has CDR1 MGHRA and CDR2 YSYEKL. The CDR3 has 13 amino acids. These data come from a study of T cell repertoires in cytomegalovirus infection. Overall study context: Use of recently identified HLA-C-restricted and well-studied HLA-B-restricted CMV epitopes was part of the study. It was the public TCR beta signatures that indicated both CMV infection and matching HLA type. Study-wide points: HLA-C-restricted CMV-specific TCR beta clonotypes were dominant in the ex vivo response. The cumulative frequency of public TCR beta families distinguished individuals who carried CMV together with the relevant HLA.

TCRdb used MiXCR to reprocess the reads, holding one entry per CDR3 protein. This table has about 340,000 distinct CDR3 sequences, 29% appearing once. This chain links TRBV4-1 with TRBJ2-1; no reliable D call. The receptor comes from a human donor in good health (CMV status not recorded). Some clones in this sample may be carry-over from other donors' samples. The source material was cultured PBMCs, sampled from culture after CMV antigen stimulation. The CDR3 DNA reads as TGCGCCAGCAGCCATGAAAGGCTAAATGAGCAGTTCTTC. Encoded protein: CASSHERLNEQFF.